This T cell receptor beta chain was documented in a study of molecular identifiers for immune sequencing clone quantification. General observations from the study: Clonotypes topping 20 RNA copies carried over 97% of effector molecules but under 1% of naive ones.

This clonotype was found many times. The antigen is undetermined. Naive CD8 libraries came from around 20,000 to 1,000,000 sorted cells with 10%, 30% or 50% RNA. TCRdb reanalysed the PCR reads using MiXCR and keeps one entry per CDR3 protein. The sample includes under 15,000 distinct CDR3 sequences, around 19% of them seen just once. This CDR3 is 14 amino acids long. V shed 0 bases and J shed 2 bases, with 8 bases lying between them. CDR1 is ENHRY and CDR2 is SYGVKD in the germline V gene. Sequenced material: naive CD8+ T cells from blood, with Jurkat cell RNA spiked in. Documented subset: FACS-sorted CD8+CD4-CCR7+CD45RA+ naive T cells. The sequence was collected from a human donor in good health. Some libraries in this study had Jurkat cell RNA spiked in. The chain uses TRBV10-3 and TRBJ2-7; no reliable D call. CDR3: CAISESNTPYEQYF. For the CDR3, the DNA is TGTGCCATCAGTGAGTCGAACACCCCCTACGAGCAGTACTTC.